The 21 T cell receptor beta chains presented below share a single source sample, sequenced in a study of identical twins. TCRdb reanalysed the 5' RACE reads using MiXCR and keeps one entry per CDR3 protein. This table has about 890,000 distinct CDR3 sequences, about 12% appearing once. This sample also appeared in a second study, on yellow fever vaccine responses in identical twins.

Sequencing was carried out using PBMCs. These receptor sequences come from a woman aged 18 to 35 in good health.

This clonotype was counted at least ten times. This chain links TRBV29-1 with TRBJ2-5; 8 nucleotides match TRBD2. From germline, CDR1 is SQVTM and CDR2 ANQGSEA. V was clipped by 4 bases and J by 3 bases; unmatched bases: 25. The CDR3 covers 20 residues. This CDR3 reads CSVAGGAGTSNLHREETQYF. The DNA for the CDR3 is TGCAGCGTTGCTGGTGGCGCCGGGACTAGTAATCTTCACAGAGAAGAGACCCAGTACTTC.

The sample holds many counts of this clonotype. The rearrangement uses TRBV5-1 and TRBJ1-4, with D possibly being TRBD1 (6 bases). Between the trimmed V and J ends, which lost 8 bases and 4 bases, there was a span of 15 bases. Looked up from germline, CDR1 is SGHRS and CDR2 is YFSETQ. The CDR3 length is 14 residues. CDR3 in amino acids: CASNQGQLNEKLFF. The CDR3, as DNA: TGCGCCAGTAACCAGGGGCAGCTTAATGAAAAACTGTTTTTT.

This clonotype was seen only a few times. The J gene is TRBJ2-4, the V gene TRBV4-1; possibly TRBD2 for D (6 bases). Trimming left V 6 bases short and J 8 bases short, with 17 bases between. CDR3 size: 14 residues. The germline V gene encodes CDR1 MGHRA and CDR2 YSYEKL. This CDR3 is CASSYGGSVDIQYF. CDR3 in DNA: TGCGCCAGCAGTTACGGGGGTAGTGTGGACATTCAGTACTTC.

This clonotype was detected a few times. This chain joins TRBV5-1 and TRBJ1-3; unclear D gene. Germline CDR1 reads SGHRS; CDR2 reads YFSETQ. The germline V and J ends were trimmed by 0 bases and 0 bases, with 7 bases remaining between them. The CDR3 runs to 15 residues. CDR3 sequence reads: CASSLDAASGNTIYF. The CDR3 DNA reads TGCGCCAGCAGCTTGGATGCGGCCTCTGGAAACACCATATATTTT.

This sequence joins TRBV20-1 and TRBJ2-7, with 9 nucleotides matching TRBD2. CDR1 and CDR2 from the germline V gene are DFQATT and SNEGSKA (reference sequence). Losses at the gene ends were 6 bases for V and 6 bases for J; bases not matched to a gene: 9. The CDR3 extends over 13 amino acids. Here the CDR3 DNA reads TGCAGTGCCCAGGAAGGGACTAGCAGCGAGCAGTACTTC. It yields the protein CSAQEGTSSEQYF.

CDR3 protein: CASSTGQINEQFF. In DNA form, the CDR3 reads TGCGCCAGCAGCACGGGACAGATCAATGAGCAGTTCTTC. V is TRBV5-1 and J is TRBJ2-1; the match to TRBD1 covers 7 bases. Germline CDR1 and CDR2: SGHRS and YFSETQ. The V gene end was trimmed by 4 bases and the J gene end by 6 bases; junction bases not matched to a gene: 4. The CDR3 totals 13 residues.

CDR3 amino acids: CASSRTGDPLTGELFF. For the CDR3, the DNA is TGTGCCAGCAGTCGTACAGGGGACCCCCTTACCGGGGAGCTGTTTTTT. The chain uses TRBV2 and TRBJ2-2; 7 nucleotides agree with TRBD1. The CDR3 length is 16 residues. Germline loops: CDR1 SNHLY, CDR2 FYNNEI. The V gene end was trimmed by 5 bases and the J gene end by 5 bases; junction bases not matched to a gene: 11.

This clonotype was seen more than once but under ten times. CDR3 bases: TGTGCCAGCGAGGAGTACAATGAGCAGTTCTTC. This codes for CASEEYNEQFF. The chain carries TRBV6-1 and TRBJ2-1; no definite D call. Germline V gives CDR1 MNHNS, CDR2 SASEGT. CDR3 size: 11 residues. V lost 8 bases, J lost 4 bases, and 6 bases lay in between.

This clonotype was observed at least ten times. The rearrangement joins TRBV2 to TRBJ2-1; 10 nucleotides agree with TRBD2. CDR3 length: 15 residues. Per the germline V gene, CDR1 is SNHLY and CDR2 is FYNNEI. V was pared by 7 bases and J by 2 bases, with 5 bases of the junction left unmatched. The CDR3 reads CASKSGRGTYNEQFF. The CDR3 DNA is TGTGCCAGCAAGAGCGGGAGGGGTACCTACAATGAGCAGTTCTTC.

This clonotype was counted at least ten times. CDR3 nucleotide sequence: TGTGCCAGCACCCGGGACAGAAATTCACCCCTCCACTTT. Translated: CASTRDRNSPLHF. The chain employs TRBV12-3 or TRBV12-4 and TRBJ1-6; TRBD1 matches at 7 bases. V was clipped by 7 bases and J by 7 bases; unmatched bases: 4. The CDR3 has 13 residues.

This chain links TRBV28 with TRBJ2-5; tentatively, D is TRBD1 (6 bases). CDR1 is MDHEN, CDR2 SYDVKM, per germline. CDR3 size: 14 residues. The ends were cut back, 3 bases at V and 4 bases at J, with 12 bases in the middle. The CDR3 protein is CASSFPRGRETQYF. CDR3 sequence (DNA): TGTGCCAGCAGTTTCCCCAGGGGCAGAGAGACCCAGTACTTC.

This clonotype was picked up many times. This chain's CDR3 is CASSFGLGDYEQYF. The CDR3 DNA follows: TGTGCCAGCAGTTTCGGCCTGGGAGACTACGAGCAGTACTTC. The chain carries TRBV12-3 or TRBV12-4 and TRBJ2-7, with D perhaps matching TRBD2 (5 bases). The CDR3 length is 14 residues. Deletions cut 3 bases from V and 3 bases from J, with 12 bases between.

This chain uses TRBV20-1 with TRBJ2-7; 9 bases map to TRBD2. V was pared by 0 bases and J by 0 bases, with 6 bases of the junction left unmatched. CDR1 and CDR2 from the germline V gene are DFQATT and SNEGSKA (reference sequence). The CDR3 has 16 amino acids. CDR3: CSARDSLAGSSYEQYV. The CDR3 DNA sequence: TGCAGTGCTAGAGATTCCCTAGCGGGGAGCTCCTACGAGCAGTACGTC.

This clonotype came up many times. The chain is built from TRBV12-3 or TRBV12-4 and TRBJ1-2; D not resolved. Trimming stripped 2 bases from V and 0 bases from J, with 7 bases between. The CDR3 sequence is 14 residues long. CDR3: CASSLPGPNYGYTF. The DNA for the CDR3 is TGTGCCAGCAGTTTACCAGGCCCTAACTATGGCTACACCTTC.

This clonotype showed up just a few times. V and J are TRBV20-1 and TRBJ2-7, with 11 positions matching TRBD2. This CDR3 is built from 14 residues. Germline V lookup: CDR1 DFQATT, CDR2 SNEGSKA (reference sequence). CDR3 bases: TGCAGCTTTATTGATAGCGGGAGGGCCAACGAGCAGTACTTC. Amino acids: CSFIDSGRANEQYF.

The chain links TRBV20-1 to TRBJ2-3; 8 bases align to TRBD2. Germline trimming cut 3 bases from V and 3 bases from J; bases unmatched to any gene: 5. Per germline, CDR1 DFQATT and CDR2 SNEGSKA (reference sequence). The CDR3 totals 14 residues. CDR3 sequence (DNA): TGCAGTGCTAGGCCTAGCGGGCTTACAGATACGCAGTATTTT. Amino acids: CSARPSGLTDTQYF.

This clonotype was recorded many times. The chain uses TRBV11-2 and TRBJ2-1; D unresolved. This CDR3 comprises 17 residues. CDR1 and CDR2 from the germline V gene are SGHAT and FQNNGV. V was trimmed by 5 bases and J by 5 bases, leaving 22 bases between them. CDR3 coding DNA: TGTGCCAGCAGCCCGTTAGTCATCAGCCGGACGGACAATGAGCAGTTCTTC. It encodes CASSPLVISRTDNEQFF.

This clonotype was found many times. The CDR3 here is CASSYSKGGGSSGYTF. DNA of the CDR3: TGTGCCAGCAGTTACTCGAAAGGGGGCGGTTCATCTGGCTACACCTTC. The chain employs TRBV6-5 and TRBJ1-2, with TRBD1 matching 7 bases. With V trimmed by 0 bases and J by 7 bases, 11 bases remained unmatched. The germline CDR1 and CDR2 sequences are MNHEY and SVGAGI. The CDR3 sequence is 16 residues long.

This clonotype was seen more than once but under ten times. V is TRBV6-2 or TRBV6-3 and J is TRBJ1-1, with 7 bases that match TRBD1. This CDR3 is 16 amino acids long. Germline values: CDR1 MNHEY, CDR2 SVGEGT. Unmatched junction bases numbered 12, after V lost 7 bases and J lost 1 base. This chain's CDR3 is CASIRLFRGPNTEAFF. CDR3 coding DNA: TGTGCCAGCATCCGCCTCTTTAGGGGGCCGAACACTGAAGCTTTCTTT.

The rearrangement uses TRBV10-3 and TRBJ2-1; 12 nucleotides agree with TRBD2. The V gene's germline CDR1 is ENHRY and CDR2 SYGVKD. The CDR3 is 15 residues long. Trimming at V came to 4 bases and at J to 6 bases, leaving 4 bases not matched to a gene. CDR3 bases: TGTGCCATCAGTGTACTAGCGGGAGGTTTCAATGAGCAGTTCTTC. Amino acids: CAISVLAGGFNEQFF.

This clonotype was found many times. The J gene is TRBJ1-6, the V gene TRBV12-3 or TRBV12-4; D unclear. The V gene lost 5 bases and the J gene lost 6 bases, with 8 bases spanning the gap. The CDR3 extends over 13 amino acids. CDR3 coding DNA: TGTGCCAGCAGTCCAGGACTTAATTCACCCCTCCACTTT. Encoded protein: CASSPGLNSPLHF.